This T cell receptor beta chain was sequenced for a study of T cells after yellow fever vaccination (dated by TCRdb to the late 2010s). Describing the broader study: Libraries from fractions with low cell numbers were prepared with the SMART-Seq v4 Ultra Low Input RNA kit. Blood samples were taken at several timepoints before and after primary and secondary immunization, and bulk PBMC replicates and cell subsets were isolated. Two healthy male donors, one aged 18 to 30 and one aged 30 to 40 years, made up the cohort. To follow T-cell clones before and after both primary and booster YFV17D yellow fever vaccination, bulk TCR alpha and beta repertoires underwent longitudinal sequencing.

This clonotype has at least ten counts. Its antigen remains unidentified. Base qualities are not recorded, but no much larger clone differs from it by a single base. This sample's treatment or condition label indicates: live attenuated yellow fever vaccine strain. At each blood-draw timepoint, two biological replicates of bulk PBMCs were collected. A standard Ficoll-Paque protocol was used to isolate PBMCs from peripheral blood. TriZol was used to extract RNA from bulk PBMCs, from CD4 and CD8 fractions, and from dextramer-positive and dextramer-negative fractions. What the study reported, not specific to this receptor: A small share of clonotypes was detected in both CD4 and CD8 compartments, with the overlap likely arising from convergent recombination. FACS-sorted repertoires could contain abundant contaminating clonotypes from the bulk population, so computational filtering was required. Compared with the primary T-cell response, the secondary T-cell response was weaker but faster, peaking on day 5 rather than day 15. Because the study included only a couple of donors, the extent to which the findings can be generalized is limited. After the booster, most of the clones that had expanded following primary vaccination were detected again (96% of CD4 and around 88% of CD8), which suggests that memory was broadly maintained.

TCRdb records Illumina NovaSeq 6000 as the sequencer. TCR cDNA was synthesized by 5'RACE template switching, which introduced a universal primer site and unique molecular identifiers. Priming for cDNA synthesis came from both the TCR alpha and TCR beta constant segments. Library amplification used two PCR steps, and the second PCR step added sample barcodes and sequencing adapters. Sequencing of the libraries was done on either Illumina HiSeq 2500 (2x100 bp) or NovaSeq (2x150 bp). Per the original workflow: MIGEC handled demultiplexing of reads and collapsing into UMI consensus sequences, while MiXCR performed V(D)J alignment. Using edgeR on replicate PBMC samples, clonotypes were called vaccine-responding if FDR was below 0.01 and the log2 fold change was above 5 up to day 15. Each bulk clonotype received a CD4 or CD8 identity based on whether the sequenced CD4 or CD8 repertoire contained that clonotype at higher abundance. TCRdb passed the public sequencing reads through fastp at Q25 and MiXCR, retaining productive beta sequences. Each CDR3 protein appears once, grouped with its most common genes and DNA. TCRdb, rather than the study authors, made the V and J calls. This sample gives fewer than 350,000 distinct CDR3 sequences in total; approximately 4.3% of them show up just once. The ten top clones hold roughly 19% of the sample.

Between the V and J ends, shortened by 0 bases and 3 bases respectively, the junction contains 14 bases. The germline V gene provides CDR1 SGHDN and CDR2 FVKESK. The CDR3 sequence holds 16 residues, the cysteine and phenylalanine included. Kept here is only the CDR3 DNA, which spans 48 bases and is read in frame from base 1. This clonotype was obtained from a man aged 18 to 30 who received the YFV17D yellow fever vaccine. The input for sequencing was PBMCs, taken 15 days after the yellow fever booster vaccination. The sequence is built from TRBV14 and TRBJ2-5; the D gene could be either TRBD1 or TRBD2, each agreeing at 5 bases. The CDR3 loop reads CASSQDSTDYEETQYF. The sequenced DNA: TGTGCCAGCAGCCAAGATTCGACAGACTACGAAGAGACCCAGTACTTC.